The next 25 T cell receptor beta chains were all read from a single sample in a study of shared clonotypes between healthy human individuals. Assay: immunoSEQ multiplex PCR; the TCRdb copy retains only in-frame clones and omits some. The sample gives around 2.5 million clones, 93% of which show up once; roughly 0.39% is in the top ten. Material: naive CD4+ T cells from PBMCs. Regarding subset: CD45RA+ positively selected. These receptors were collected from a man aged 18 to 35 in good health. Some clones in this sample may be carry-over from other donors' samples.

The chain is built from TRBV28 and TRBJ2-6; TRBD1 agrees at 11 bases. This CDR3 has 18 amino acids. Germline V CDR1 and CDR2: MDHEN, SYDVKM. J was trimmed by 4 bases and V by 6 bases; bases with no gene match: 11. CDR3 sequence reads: CASSRGQGGWAGANVLTF. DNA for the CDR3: TGTGCCAGCAGCAGGGGACAGGGGGGCTGGGCCGGGGCCAACGTCCTGACTTTC. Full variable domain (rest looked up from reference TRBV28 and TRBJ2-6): DVKVTQSSRYLVKRTGEKVFLECVQDMDHENMFWYRQDPGLGLRLIYFSYDVKMKEKGDIPEGYSVSREKKERFSLILESASTNQTSMYLCASSRGQGGWAGANVLTFGAGSRLTVL.

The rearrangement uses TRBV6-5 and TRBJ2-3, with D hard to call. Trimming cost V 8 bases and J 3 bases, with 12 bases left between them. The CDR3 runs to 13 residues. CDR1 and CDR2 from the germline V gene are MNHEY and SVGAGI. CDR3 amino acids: CASGNRLTDTQYF. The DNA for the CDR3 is TGTGCCAGCGGCAATCGACTGACAGATACGCAGTATTTT.

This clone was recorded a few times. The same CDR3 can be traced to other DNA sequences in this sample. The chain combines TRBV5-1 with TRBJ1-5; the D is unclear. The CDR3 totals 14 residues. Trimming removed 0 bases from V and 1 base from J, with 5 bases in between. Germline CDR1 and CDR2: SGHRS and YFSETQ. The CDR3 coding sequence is TGCGCCAGCAGCTTGGACGGGAGCAATCAGCCCCAGCATTTT. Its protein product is CASSLDGSNQPQHF.

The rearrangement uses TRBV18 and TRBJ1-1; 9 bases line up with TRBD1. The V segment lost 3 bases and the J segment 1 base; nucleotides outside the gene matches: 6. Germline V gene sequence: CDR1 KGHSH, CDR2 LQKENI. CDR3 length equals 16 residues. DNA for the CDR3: TGTGCCAGCTCACCCCGCTTACAGGGGGCGAACACTGAAGCTTTCTTT. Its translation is CASSPRLQGANTEAFF. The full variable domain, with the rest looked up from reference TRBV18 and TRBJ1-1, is NAGVMQNPRHLVRRRGQEARLRCSPMKGHSHVYWYRQLPEEGLKFMVYLQKENIIDESGMPKERFSAEFPKEGPSILRIQQVVRGDSAAYFCASSPRLQGANTEAFFGQGTRLTVV.

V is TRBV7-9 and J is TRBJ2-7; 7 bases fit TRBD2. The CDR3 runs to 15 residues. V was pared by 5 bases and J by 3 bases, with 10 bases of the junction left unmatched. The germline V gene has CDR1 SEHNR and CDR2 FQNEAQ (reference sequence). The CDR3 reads CASSQRTGLDYEQYF. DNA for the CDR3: TGTGCCAGCAGCCAACGTACCGGACTAGACTACGAGCAGTACTTC. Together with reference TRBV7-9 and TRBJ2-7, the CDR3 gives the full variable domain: DTGVSQNPRHKITKRGQNVTFRCDPISEHNRLYWYRQTLGQGPEFLTYFQNEAQLEKSRLLSDRFSAERPKGSFSTLEIQRTEQGDSAMYLCASSQRTGLDYEQYFGPGTRLTVT.

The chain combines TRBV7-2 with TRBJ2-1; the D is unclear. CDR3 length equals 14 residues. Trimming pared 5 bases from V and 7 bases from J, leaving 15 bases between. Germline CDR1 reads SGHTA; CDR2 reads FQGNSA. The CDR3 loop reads CASSPPPLGNEQFF. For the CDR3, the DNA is TGTGCCAGCAGCCCACCCCCTCTGGGGAATGAGCAGTTCTTC. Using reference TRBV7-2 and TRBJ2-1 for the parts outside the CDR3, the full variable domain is GAGVSQSPSNKVTEKGKDVELRCDPISGHTALYWYRQSLGQGLEFLIYFQGNSAPDKSGLPSDRFSAERTGGSVSTLTIQRTQQEDSAVYLCASSPPPLGNEQFFGPGTRLTVL.

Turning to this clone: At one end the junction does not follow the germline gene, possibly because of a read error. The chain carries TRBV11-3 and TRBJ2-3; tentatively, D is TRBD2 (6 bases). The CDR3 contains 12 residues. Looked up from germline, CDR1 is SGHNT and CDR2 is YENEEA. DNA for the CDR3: TGTGCCAGCAGCCAAGGATTGGAGGGGACGAATTTT. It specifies CASSQGLEGTNF.

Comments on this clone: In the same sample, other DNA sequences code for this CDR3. The CDR3 is CASGMTGELFF. In DNA, the CDR3 is TGTGCCAGCGGCATGACCGGGGAGCTGTTTTTT. This rearrangement joins TRBV6-5 to TRBJ2-2, with D unclear. Trimming cost V 8 bases and J 5 bases, with 6 bases left between them. The CDR3 runs 11 residues. CDR1 is MNHEY and CDR2 is SVGAGI in the germline V gene.

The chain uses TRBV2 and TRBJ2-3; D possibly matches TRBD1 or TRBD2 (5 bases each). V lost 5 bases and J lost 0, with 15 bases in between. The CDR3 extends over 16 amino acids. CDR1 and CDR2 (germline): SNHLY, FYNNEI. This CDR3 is CASSLTAGSSTDTQYF. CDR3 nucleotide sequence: TGTGCCAGCAGTCTAACGGCAGGGAGTAGCACAGATACGCAGTATTTT.

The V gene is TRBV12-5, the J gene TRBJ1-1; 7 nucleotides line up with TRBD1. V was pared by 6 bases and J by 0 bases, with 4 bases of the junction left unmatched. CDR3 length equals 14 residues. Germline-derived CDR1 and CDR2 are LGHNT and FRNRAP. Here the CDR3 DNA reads TGTGCTAGTGGCCTGACAGGGATGAACACTGAAGCTTTCTTT. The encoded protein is CASGLTGMNTEAFF. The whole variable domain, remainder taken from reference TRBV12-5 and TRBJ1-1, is DARVTQTPRHKVTEMGQEVTMRCQPILGHNTVFWYRQTMMQGLELLAYFRNRAPLDDSGMPKDRFSAEMPDATLATLKIQPSEPRDSAVYFCASGLTGMNTEAFFGQGTRLTVV.

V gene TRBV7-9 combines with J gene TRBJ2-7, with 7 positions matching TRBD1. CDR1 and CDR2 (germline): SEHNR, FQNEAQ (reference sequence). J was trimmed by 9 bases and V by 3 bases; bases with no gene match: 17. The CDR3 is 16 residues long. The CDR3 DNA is TGTGCCAGCAGCTTGGACAGGACAGACAGAGCTGTGGTGCAGTACTTC. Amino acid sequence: CASSLDRTDRAVVQYF. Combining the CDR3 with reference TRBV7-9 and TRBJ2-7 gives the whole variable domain DTGVSQNPRHKITKRGQNVTFRCDPISEHNRLYWYRQTLGQGPEFLTYFQNEAQLEKSRLLSDRFSAERPKGSFSTLEIQRTEQGDSAMYLCASSLDRTDRAVVQYFGPGTRLTVT.

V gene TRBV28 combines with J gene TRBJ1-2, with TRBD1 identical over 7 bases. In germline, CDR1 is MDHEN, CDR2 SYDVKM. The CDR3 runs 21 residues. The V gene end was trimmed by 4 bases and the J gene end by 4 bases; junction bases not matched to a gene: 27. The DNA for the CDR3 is TGTGCCAGCAGTTCTGCCTCTACAGGGGCCTCCGGGGGCCGTTACCTCTATGGCTACACCTTC. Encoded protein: CASSSASTGASGGRYLYGYTF.

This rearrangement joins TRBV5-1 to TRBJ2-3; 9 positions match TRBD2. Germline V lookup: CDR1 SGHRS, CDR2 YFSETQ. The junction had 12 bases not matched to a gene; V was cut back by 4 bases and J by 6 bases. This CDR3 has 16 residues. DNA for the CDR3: TGCGCCAGCAGCGCCGGACTAGCGTCCCTTGTGGATACGCAGTATTTT. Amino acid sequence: CASSAGLASLVDTQYF.

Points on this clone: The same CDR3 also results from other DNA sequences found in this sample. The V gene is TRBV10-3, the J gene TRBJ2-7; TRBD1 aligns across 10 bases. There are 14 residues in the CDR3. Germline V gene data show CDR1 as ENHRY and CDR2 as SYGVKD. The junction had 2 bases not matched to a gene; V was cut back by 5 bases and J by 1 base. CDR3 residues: CAISPGQGSYEQYF. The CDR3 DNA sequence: TGTGCCATCAGTCCGGGACAGGGGTCCTACGAGCAGTACTTC.

CDR3 protein: CASSRPGTGRNQPQHF. The CDR3 nucleotides are TGTGCCAGCAGCCGTCCCGGGACAGGGAGAAATCAGCCCCAGCATTTT. The chain is built from TRBV28 and TRBJ1-5, with TRBD1 identical over 9 bases. This CDR3 has 16 residues. The ends lost 6 bases at V and 4 bases at J; junction bases unmatched: 10. CDR1 and CDR2 from the germline V gene are MDHEN and SYDVKM.

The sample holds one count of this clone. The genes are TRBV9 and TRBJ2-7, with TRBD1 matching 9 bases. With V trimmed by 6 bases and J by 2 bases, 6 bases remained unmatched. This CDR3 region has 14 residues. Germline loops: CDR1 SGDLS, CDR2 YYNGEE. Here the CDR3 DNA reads TGTGCCAGCACCCTAGGACAGGGGCCCTACGAGCAGTACTTC. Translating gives CASTLGQGPYEQYF.

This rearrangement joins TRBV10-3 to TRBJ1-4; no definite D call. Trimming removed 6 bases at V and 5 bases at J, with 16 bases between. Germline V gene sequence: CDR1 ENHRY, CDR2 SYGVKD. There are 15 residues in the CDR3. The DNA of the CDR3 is TGTGCCATCAGGAAAACTACCGCCGCGAATGAAAAACTGTTTTTT. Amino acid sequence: CAIRKTTAANEKLFF.

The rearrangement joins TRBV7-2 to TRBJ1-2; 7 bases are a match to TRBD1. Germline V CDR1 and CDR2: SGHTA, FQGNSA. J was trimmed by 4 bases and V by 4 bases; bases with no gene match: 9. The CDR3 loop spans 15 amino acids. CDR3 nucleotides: TGTGCCAGCAGCTCCGGACAGGCCACCTTCTATGGCTACACCTTC. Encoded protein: CASSSGQATFYGYTF.

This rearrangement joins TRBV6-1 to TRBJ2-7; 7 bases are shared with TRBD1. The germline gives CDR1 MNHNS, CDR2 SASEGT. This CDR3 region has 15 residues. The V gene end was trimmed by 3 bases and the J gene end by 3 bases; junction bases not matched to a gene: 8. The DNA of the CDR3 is TGTGCCAGCAGTGACGGAACAGGGGTGATCTACGAGCAGTACTTC. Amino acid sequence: CASSDGTGVIYEQYF.

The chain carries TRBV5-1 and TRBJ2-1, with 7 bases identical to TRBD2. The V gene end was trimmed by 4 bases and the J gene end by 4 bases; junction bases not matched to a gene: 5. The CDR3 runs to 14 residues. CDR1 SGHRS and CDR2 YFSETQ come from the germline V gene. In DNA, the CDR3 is TGCGCCAGCAGCCCCGCGGGAGTTTACAATGAGCAGTTCTTC. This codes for CASSPAGVYNEQFF.

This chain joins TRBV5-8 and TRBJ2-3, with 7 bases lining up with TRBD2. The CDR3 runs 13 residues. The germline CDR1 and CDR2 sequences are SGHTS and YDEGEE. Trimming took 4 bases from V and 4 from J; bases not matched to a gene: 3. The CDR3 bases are TGTGCCAGCAGCGTTGGGGGGGCAGATACGCAGTATTTT. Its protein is CASSVGGADTQYF.

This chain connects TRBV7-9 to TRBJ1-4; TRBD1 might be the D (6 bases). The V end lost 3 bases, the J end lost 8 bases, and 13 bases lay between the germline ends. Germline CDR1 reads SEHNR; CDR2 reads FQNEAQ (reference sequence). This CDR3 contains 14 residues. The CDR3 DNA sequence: TGTGCCAGCAGCTTGCTACAGGGAGGGGAAAAACTGTTTTTT. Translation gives CASSLLQGGEKLFF.

CDR3 residues: CASSPGEGRGGETQYF. The CDR3 coding sequence is TGTGCCAGCAGCCCCGGGGAGGGGAGGGGCGGAGAGACCCAGTACTTC. This sequence joins TRBV7-2 and TRBJ2-5, with TRBD2 matching 7 bases. V trimming: 5 bases; J trimming: 4 bases; junction bases outside the gene matches: 13. The CDR3 loop spans 16 amino acids. Germline lookup yields CDR1 SGHTA and CDR2 FQGNSA.

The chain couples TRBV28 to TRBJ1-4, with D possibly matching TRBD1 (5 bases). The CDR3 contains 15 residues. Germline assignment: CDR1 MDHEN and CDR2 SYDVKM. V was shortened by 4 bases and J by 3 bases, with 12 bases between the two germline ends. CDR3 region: CASSSSGIANEKLFF. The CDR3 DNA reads TGTGCCAGCAGTTCTTCAGGGATAGCTAATGAAAAACTGTTTTTT.

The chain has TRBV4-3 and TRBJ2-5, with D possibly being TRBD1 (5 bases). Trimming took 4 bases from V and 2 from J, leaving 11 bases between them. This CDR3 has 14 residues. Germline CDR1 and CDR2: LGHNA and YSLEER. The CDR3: CASSLWGRQETQYF. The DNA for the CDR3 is TGCGCCAGCAGCCTGTGGGGCAGACAAGAGACCCAGTACTTC.